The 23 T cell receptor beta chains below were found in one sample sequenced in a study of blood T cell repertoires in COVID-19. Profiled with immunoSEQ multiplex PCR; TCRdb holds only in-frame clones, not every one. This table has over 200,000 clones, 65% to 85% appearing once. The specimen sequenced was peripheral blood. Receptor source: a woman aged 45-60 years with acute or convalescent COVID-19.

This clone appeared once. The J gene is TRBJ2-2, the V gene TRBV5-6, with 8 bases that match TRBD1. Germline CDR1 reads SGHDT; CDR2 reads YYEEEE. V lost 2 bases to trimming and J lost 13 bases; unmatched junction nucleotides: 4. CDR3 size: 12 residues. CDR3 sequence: CASSFSDRGLFF. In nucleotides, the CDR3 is TGTGCCAGCAGCTTCTCTGACAGGGGGCTGTTTTTT.

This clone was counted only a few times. CDR3 in DNA: TGTGCCAGCACCTCCGGGACTAGCGGTGCGAATGAGCAGTTCTTC. Translating it yields CASTSGTSGANEQFF. V usage is TRBV4-2 and J usage is TRBJ2-1; 11 bases line up with TRBD2. CDR1 and CDR2 (germline): LGHNA, YNFKEQ. The CDR3 loop spans 15 amino acids. Unmatched junction bases numbered 9, after V lost 7 bases and J lost 7 bases.

DNA for the CDR3: TGTGCCAGCAGTCCTTACAGTCACGTCCTGACTTTC. It specifies CASSPYSHVLTF. The chain joins TRBV6-5 to TRBJ2-6, with no clear D. In germline, CDR1 is MNHEY, CDR2 SVGAGI. CDR3 length equals 12 residues. The V end lost 5 bases, the J end lost 11 bases, and 10 bases lay between the germline ends.

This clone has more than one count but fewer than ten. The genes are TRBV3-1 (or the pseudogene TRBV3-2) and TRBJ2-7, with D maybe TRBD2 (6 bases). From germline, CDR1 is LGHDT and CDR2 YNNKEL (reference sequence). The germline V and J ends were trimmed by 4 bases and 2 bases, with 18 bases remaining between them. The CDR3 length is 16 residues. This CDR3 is CASSPFSGVIPYEQYF. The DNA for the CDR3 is TGTGCCAGCAGCCCGTTCTCGGGAGTCATACCCTACGAGCAGTACTTC.

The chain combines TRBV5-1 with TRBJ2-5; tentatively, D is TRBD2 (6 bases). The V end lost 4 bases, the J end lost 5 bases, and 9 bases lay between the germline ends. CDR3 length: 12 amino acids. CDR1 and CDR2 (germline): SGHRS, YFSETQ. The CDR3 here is CASSTSLETQYF. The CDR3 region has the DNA TGCGCCAGCAGCACTAGCCTGGAGACCCAGTACTTC.

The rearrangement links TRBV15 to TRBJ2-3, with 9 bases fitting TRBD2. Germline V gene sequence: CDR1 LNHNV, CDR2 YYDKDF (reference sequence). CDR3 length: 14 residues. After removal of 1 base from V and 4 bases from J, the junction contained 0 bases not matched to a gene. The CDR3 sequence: CATSRVAGADTQYF. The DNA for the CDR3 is TGTGCCACCAGCAGAGTAGCGGGAGCAGATACGCAGTATTTT.

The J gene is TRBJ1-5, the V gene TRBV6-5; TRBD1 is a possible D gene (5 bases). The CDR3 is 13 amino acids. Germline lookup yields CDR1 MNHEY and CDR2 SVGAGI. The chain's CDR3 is CASGGSWGQPQHF. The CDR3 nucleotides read TGTGCAAGCGGAGGGAGTTGGGGCCAGCCCCAGCATTTT.

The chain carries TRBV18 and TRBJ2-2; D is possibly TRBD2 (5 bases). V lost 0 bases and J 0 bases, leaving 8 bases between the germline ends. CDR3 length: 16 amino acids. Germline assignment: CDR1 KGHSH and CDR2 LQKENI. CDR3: CASSPPTEANTGELFF. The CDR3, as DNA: TGTGCCAGCTCACCACCGACGGAGGCGAACACCGGGGAGCTGTTTTTT.

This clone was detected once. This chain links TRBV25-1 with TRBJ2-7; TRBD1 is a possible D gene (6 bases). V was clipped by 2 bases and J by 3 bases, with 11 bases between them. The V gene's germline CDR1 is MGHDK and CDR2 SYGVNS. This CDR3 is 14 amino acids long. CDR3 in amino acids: CASSEIGGFYEQYF. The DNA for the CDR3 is TGTGCCAGCAGTGAAATAGGGGGTTTCTACGAGCAGTACTTC.

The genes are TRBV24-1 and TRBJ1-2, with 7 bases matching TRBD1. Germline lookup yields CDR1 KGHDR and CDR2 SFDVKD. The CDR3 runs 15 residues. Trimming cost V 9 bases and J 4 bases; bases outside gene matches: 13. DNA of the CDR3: TGTGCCACCCAAGGGACAGCCCCACTAGGCTATGGCTACACCTTC. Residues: CATQGTAPLGYGYTF.

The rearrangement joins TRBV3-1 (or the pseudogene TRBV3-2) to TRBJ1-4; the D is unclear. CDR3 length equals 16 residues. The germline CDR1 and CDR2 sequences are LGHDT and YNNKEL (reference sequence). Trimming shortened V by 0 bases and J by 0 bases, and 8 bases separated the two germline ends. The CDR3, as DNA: TGTGCCAGCAGCCAAGAGCAGGCAGCAACTAATGAAAAACTGTTTTTT. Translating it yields CASSQEQAATNEKLFF.

The CDR3 region has the DNA TGTGCCAGCAGCGAGACAGGGAAGTACGAGCAGTACTTC. It yields the protein CASSETGKYEQYF. The chain carries TRBV28 and TRBJ2-7; 7 bases agree with TRBD1. V dropped 6 bases and J dropped 4; count of bases not matched to a gene: 6. The germline CDR1 and CDR2 sequences are MDHEN and SYDVKM. The CDR3 sequence is 13 residues long.

CDR3 DNA: TGTGCCAGCAGCGGGACAGGGCTCGGGGAGACCCAGTACTTC. Translated, it gives CASSGTGLGETQYF. This chain joins TRBV28 and TRBJ2-5, with TRBD1 matching over 9 bases. V shed 6 bases and J 5 bases; nucleotides not matched to a gene: 7. Germline V lookup: CDR1 MDHEN, CDR2 SYDVKM. The CDR3 has 14 residues.

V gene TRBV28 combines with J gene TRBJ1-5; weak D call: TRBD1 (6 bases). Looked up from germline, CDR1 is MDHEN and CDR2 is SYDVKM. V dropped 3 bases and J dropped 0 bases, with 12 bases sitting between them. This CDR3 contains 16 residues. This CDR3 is CASSFLQGYSNQPQHF. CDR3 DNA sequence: TGTGCCAGCAGTTTCCTACAGGGATATAGCAATCAGCCCCAGCATTTT.

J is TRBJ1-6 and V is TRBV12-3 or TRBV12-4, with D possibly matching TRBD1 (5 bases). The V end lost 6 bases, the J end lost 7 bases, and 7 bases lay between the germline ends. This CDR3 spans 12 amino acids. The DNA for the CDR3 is TGTGCCAGCAGCCCAGGGAATTCACCCCTCCACTTT. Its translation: CASSPGNSPLHF.

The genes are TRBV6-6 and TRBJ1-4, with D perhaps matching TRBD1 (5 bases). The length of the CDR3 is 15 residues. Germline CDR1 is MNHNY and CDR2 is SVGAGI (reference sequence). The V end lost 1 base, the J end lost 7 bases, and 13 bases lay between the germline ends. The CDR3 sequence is CASSYFEIRGEKLFF. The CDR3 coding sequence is TGTGCCAGCAGTTACTTTGAAATAAGGGGTGAAAAACTGTTTTTT.

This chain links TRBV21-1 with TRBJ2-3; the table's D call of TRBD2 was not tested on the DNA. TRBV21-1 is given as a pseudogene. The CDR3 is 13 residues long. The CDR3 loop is CAVESGLTDTQYF. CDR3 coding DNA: TGTGCCGTCGAATCGGGGTTAACAGATACGCAGTATTTT.

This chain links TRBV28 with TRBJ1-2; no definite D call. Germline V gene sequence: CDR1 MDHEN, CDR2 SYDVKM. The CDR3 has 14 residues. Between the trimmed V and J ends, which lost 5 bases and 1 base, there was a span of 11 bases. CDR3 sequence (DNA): TGTGCCAGCAGTGGCGGGATGAATAACTATGGCTACACCTTC. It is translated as CASSGGMNNYGYTF.

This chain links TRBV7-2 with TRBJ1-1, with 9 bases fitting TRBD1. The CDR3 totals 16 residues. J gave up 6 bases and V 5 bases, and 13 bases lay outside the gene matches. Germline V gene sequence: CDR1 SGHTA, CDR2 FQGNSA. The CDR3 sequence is CASSVRRGDRVSEAFF. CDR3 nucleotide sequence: TGTGCCAGCAGCGTCCGTCGGGGGGACAGGGTATCTGAAGCTTTCTTT.

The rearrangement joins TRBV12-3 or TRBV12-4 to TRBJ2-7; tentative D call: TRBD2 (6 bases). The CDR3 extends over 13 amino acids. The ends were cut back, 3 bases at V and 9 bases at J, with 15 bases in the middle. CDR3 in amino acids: CASSFAVAVGQYF. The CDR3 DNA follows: TGTGCCAGCAGTTTTGCGGTAGCGGTTGGGCAGTACTTC.

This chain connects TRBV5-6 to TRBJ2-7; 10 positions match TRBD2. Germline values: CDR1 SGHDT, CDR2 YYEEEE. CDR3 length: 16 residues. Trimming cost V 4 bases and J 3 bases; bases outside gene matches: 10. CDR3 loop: CASSPLGTSAYYEQYF. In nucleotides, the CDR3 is TGTGCCAGCAGCCCATTAGGGACTAGCGCCTACTACGAGCAGTACTTC. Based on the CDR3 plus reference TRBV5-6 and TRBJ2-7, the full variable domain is DAGVTQSPTHLIKTRGQQVTLRCSPKSGHDTVSWYQQALGQGPQFIFQYYEEEERQRGNFPDRFSGHQFPNYSSELNVNALLLGDSALYLCASSPLGTSAYYEQYFGPGTRLTVT.

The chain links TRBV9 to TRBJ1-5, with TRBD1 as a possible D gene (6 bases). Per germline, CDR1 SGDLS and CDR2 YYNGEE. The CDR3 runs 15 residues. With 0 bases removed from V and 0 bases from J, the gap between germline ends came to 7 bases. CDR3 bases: TGTGCCAGCAGCGTAGCGGGACATAGCAATCAGCCCCAGCATTTT. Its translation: CASSVAGHSNQPQHF.

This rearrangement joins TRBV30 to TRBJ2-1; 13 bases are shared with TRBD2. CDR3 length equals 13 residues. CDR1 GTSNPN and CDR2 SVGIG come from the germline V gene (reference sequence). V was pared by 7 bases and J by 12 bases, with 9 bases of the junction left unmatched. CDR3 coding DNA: TGTGCCTCGACTAGCGGGAGGTTACGAGGGCAGTTCTTC. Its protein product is CASTSGRLRGQFF.